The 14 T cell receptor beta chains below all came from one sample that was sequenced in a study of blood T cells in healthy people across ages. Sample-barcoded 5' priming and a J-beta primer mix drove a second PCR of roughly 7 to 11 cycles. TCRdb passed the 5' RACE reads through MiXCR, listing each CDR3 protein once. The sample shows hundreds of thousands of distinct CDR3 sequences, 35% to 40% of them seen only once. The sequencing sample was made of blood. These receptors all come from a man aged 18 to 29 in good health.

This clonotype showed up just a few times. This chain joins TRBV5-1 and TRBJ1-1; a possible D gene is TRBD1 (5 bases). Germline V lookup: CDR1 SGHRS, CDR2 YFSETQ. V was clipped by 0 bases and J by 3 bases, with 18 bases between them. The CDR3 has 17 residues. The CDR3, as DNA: TGCGCCAGCAGCTTGGCCAACGCAGGGCTAGGTTACACTGAAGCTTTCTTT. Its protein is CASSLANAGLGYTEAFF.

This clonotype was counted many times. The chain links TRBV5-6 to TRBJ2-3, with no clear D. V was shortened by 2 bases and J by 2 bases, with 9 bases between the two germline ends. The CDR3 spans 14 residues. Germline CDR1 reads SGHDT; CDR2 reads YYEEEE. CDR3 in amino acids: CASSFSTDTDTQYF. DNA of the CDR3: TGTGCCAGCAGCTTTTCCACTGACACAGATACGCAGTATTTT.

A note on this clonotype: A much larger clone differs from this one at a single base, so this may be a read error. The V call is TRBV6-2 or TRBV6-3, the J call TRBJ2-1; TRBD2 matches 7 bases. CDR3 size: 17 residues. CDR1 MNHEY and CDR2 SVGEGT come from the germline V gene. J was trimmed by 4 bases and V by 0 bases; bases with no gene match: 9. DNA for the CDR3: TGTGCCAGCAGTTACTCCCCGGTGGGGGGGGTATACAATGAGCAGTTCTTC. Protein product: CASSYSPVGGVYNEQFF.

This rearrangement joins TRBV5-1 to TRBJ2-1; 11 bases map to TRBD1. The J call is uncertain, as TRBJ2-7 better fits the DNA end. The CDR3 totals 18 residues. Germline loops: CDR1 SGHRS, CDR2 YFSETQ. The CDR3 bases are TGCGCCAGCAGCTTGCCCCGGGACAGGGGGAGCTCCTACAATGAGCAGTACTTC. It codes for CASSLPRDRGSSYNEQYF.

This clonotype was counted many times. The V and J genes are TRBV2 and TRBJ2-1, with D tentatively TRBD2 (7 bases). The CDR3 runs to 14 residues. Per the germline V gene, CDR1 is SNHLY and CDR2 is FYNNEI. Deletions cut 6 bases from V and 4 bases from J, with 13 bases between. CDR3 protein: CASRGGGLYNEQFF. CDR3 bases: TGTGCCAGCAGAGGCGGGGGCTTGTACAATGAGCAGTTCTTC.

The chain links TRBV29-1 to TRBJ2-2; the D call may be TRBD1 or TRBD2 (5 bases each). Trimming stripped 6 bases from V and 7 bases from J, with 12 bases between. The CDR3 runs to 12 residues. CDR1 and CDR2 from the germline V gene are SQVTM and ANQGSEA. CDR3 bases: TGCAGCGTACAGGTTGGAGGCGGGGAGCTGTTTTTT. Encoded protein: CSVQVGGGELFF.

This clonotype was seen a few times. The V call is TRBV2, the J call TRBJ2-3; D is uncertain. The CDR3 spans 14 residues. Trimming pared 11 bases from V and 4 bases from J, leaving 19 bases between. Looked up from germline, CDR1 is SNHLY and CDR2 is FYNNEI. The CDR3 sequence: CASRTSLHSDTQYF. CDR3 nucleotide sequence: TGTGCCTCCCGGACCAGTCTACATTCAGATACGCAGTATTTT. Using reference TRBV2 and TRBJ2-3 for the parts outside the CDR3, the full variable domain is EPEVTQTPSHQVTQMGQEVILRCVPISNHLYFYWYRQILGQKVEFLVSFYNNEISEKSEIFDDQFSVERPDGSNFTLKIRSTKLEDSAMYFCASRTSLHSDTQYFGPGTRLTVL.

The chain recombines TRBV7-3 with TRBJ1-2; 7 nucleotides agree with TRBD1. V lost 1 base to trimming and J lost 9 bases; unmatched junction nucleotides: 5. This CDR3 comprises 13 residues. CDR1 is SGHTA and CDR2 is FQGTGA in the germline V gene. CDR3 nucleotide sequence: TGTGCCAGCAGCTTAAACAGGGGCGGGAGCTACACCTTC. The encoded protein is CASSLNRGGSYTF.

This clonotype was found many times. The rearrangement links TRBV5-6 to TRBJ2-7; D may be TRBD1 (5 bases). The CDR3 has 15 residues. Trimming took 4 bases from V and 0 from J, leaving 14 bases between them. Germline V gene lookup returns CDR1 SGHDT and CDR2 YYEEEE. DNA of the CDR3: TGTGCCAGCAGCATAGGGGCGTTCGGCTCCTACGAGCAGTACTTC. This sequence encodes CASSIGAFGSYEQYF.

The CDR3 loop is CSARVTSGGKETQYF. The DNA of the CDR3 is TGCAGTGCTAGAGTCACTAGCGGGGGGAAAGAGACCCAGTACTTC. The chain is built from TRBV20-1 and TRBJ2-7; 12 bases fit TRBD2. The end of the DNA aligns better with TRBJ2-5, so the J call may be wrong. The germline CDR1 and CDR2 sequences are DFQATT and SNEGSKA (reference sequence). The CDR3 covers 15 residues.

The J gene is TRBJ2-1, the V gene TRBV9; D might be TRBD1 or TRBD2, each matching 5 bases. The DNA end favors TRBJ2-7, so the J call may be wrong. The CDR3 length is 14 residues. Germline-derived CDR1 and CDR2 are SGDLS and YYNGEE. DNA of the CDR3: TGTGCCAGCAGCACCGGGACCCTCTACAATGAGCAGTACTTC. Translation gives CASSTGTLYNEQYF.

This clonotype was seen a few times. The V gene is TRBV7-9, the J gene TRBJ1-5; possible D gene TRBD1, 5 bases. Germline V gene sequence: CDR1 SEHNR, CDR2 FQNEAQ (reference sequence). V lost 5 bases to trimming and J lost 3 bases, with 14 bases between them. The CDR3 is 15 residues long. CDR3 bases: TGTGCCAGCAGCACCGGGGCCACCGACAATCAGCCCCAGCATTTT. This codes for CASSTGATDNQPQHF. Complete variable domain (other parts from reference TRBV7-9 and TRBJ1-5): DTGVSQNPRHKITKRGQNVTFRCDPISEHNRLYWYRQTLGQGPEFLTYFQNEAQLEKSRLLSDRFSAERPKGSFSTLEIQRTEQGDSAMYLCASSTGATDNQPQHFGDGTRLSIL.

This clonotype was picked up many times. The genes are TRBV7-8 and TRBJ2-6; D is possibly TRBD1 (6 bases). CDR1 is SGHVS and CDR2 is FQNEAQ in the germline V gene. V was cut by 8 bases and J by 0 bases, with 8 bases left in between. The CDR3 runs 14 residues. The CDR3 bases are TGTGCCAGCTGGACAGCCTCTGGGGCCAACGTCCTGACTTTC. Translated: CASWTASGANVLTF.

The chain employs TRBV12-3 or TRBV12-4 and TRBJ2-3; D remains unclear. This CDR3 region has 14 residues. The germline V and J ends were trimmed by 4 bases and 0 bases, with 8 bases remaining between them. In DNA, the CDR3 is TGTGCCAGCAGTTCATTAACTAGCACAGATACGCAGTATTTT. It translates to CASSSLTSTDTQYF.